The sequence of this T cell receptor (beta chain) was determined in a study of beta chain features in type 1 diabetes. Expressed TCRB transcripts were sequenced because the entire RNA isolate underwent reverse transcription. The table came from immunoSEQ multiplex PCR; TCRdb's copy has only in-frame clones and leaves some out. The table includes a few hundred thousand clones, 25% to 30% detected once. Of note for this clone: Its cognate antigen is unknown.

Overall study findings and caveats: When VDJ junctions were examined, type 1 diabetes patients showed fewer insertions and more deletions.

The CDR3 contains 15 residues. The ends were cut back, 4 bases at V and 2 bases at J, with 12 bases in the middle. Germline-derived CDR1 and CDR2 are MRHNA and SNTAGT. The chain employs TRBV6-4 and TRBJ1-5; D possibly corresponds to TRBD1 (5 bases). The source of this sequence is a man aged 30 to 45 in good health. Specimen: central memory CD4+ T cells from blood. This CDR3 reads CASSGGGRGNQPQHF. The DNA of the CDR3 is TGTGCCAGCAGTGGGGGCGGGAGGGGCAATCAGCCCCAGCATTTT.